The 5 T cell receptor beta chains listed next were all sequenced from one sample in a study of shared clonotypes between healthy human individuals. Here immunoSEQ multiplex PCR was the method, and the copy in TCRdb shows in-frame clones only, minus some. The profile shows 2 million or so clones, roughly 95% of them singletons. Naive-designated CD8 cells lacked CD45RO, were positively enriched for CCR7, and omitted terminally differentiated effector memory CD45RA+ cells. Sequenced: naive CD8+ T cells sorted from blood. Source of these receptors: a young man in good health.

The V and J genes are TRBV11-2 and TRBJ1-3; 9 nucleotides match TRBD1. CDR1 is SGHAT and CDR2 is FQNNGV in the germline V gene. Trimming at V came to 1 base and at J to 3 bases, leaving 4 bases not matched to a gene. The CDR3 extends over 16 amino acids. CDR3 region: CASSLGVDRGGNTIYF. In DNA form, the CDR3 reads TGTGCCAGCAGCTTAGGGGTGGACAGGGGTGGAAACACCATATATTTT.

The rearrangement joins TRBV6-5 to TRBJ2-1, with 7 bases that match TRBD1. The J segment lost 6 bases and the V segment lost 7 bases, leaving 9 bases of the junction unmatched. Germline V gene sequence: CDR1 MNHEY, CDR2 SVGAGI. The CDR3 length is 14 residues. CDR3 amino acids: CASKEPGQTNEQFF. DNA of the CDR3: TGTGCCAGCAAAGAACCGGGACAGACCAATGAGCAGTTCTTC.

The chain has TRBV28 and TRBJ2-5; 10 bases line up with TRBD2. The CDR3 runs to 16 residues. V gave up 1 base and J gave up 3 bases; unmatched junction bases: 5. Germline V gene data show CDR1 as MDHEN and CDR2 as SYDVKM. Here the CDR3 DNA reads TGTGCCAGCAGTTTATCCACCGGGACTAGCGAAGAGACCCAGTACTTC. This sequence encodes CASSLSTGTSEETQYF.

The CDR3 region has the DNA TGTGCCAGCAGCACTACGGACAGACGTAACACTGAAGCTTTCTTT. Its translation: CASSTTDRRNTEAFF. This chain uses TRBV13 with TRBJ1-1; D may be TRBD1 (6 bases). CDR1 and CDR2 from the germline V gene are PRHDT and FYEKMQ (reference sequence). V gave up 5 bases and J gave up 2 bases, with 15 bases separating them. This CDR3 region has 15 residues. The complete variable domain, with remaining parts taken from reference TRBV13 and TRBJ1-1, reads AAGVIQSPRHLIKEKRETATLKCYPIPRHDTVYWYQQGPGQDPQFLISFYEKMQSDKGSIPDRFSAQQFSDYHSELNMSSLELGDSALYFCASSTTDRRNTEAFFGQGTRLTVV.

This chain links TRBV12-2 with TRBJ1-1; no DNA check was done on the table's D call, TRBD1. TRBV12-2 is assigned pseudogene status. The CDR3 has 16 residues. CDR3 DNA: TGTGCAAGTCGCTTAGGAAGACAGGGGGGAGAGACTGAAGCTTTCTTT. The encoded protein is CASRLGRQGGETEAFF.